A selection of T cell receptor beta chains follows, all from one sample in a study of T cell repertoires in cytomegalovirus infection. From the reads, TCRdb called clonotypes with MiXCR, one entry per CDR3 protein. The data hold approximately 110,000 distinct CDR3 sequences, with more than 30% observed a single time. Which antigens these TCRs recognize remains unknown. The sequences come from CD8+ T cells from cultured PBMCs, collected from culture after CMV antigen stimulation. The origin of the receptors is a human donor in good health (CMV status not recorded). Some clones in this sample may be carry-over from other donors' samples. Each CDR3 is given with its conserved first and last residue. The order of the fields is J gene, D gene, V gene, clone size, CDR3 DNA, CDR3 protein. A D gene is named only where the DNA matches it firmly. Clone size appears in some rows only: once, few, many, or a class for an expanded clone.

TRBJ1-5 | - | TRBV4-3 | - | TGCGCCAGCAGCCACAACTGGTGGGATAGCAATCAGCCCCAGCATTTT | CASSHNWWDSNQPQHF
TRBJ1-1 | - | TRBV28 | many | TGTGCCAGCAGTTTAGAAGAGGCAGGCAAGATGAACACTGAAGCTTTCTTT | CASSLEEAGKMNTEAFF
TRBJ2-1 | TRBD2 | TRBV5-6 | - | TGTGCCAGCAGCTGGGGGACTAGCGGGGGGTACAATGAGCAGTTCTTC | CASSWGTSGGYNEQFF
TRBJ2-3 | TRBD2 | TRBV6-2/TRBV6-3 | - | TGTGCCAGCAGTTACTTCCCGACTAGCGGGAGCACAGATACGCAGTATTTT | CASSYFPTSGSTDTQYF
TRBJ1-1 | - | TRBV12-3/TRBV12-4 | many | TGTGCCAGCAGTTTAGCGCTCGGGGGCGCGGGGACTGAAGCTTTCTTT | CASSLALGGAGTEAFF
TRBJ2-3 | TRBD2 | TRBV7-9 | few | TGTGCCAGCAGCGCACCTAGCGGGGGGGCCGCAGATACGCAGTATTTT | CASSAPSGGAADTQYF
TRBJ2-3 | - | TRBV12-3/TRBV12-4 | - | TGTGCCAGCAGTTTCCCTGGGCGGATGCCCACAGATACGCAGTATTTT | CASSFPGRMPTDTQYF
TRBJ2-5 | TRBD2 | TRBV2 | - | TGTGCCAGCAAGCAAGCGGGGGGGACCCAAGAGACCCAGTACTTC | CASKQAGGTQETQYF
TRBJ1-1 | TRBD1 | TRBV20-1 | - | TGCAGTGCTAGAGGGACAGGGGACACTGAAGCTTTCTTT | CSARGTGDTEAFF
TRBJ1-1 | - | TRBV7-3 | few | TGTGCCAGCAGCGCCAGGGGAATGGACACTGAAGCTTTCTTT | CASSARGMDTEAFF
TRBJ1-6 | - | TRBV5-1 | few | TGCGCCAGCAGCTTTGCGGAATATAATTCACCCCTCCACTTT | CASSFAEYNSPLHF
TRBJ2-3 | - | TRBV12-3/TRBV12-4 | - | TGTGCCAGCAGTTTACTCCAATCAACAGATACGCAGTATTTT | CASSLLQSTDTQYF
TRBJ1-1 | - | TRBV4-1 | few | TGCGCCAGCAGCCAACAAGGGACACTGAACACTGAAGCTTTCTTT | CASSQQGTLNTEAFF
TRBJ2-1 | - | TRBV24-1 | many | TGTGCCACCAGTGCCGCCGGACGGGGATACAATGAGCAGTTCTTC | CATSAAGRGYNEQFF
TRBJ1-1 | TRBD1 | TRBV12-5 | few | TGTGCTAGTGGTTTGGGAACCCTCGGGAGGGGGCACACTGAAGCTTTCTTT | CASGLGTLGRGHTEAFF
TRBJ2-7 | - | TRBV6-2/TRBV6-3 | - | TGTGCCAGCAGTGAGGATTGGGGCCGCATGCACGAGCAGTACTTC | CASSEDWGRMHEQYF
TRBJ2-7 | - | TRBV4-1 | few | TGCGCCAGCAGCCAAGATTGGGGCAGCAAGGGCTACGAGCAGTACTTC | CASSQDWGSKGYEQYF
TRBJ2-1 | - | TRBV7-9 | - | TGTGCCAGCAGCCCAGCGGGTAGCCTGGTTAATGAGCAGTTCTTC | CASSPAGSLVNEQFF
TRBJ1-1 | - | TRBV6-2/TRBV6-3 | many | TGTGCCAGCAGGCGTCTACACCTAACTGAAGCTTTCTTT | CASRRLHLTEAFF
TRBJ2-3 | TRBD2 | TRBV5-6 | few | TGTGCCAGCAGCTTGGTCGGGGGGGCGGCAGATACGCAGTATTTT | CASSLVGGAADTQYF
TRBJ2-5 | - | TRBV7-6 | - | TGTACCAGCAGCCTCGGGGCGTTAGAGACCCAGTACTTC | CTSSLGALETQYF
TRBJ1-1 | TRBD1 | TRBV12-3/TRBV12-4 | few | TGTGCCAGCAGAGGGACAGGGGGCGCCTCTGAAGCTTTCTTT | CASRGTGGASEAFF
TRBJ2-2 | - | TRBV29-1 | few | TGCAGCGTTGAATTGTTAGGGCAAAACACCGGGGAGCTGTTTTTT | CSVELLGQNTGELFF
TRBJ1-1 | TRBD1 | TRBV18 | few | TGTGCCAGCTCTACCGGGACAGAACAAACTGCTTTCTTT | CASSTGTEQTAFF
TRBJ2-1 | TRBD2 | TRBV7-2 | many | TGTGCCAGCAGCTTTCTTCGGGGGGGATCCTACAATGAGCAGTTCTTC | CASSFLRGGSYNEQFF
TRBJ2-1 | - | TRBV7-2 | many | TGTGCCAGCAGCTTAGCGCGGACCGCTTACAATGAGCAGTTCTTC | CASSLARTAYNEQFF
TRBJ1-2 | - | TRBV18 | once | TGTGCCAGCTCACCAAGGTTGACGGATGGCTCGGACTATGGCTACACCTTC | CASSPRLTDGSDYGYTF
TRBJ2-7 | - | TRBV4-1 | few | TGCGCCAGCAGCCAAGATTACGCGAACCCCTACGAGCAGTACTTC | CASSQDYANPYEQYF
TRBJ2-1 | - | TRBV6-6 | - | TGTGCCAGCAGTTACCCCTCAGGGATCTCCTACAATGAGCAGTTCTTC | CASSYPSGISYNEQFF
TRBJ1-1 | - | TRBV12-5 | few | TGTGCTAGTGACCTGCTGAACACTGAAGCTTTCTTT | CASDLLNTEAFF
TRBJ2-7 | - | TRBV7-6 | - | TGTGCCAGCAGAACGGGCCCTACCCACGAGCAGTACTTC | CASRTGPTHEQYF
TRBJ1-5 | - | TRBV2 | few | TGTGCCAGCAGTGGGAGGGCCAGCAATCAGCCCCAGCATTTT | CASSGRASNQPQHF
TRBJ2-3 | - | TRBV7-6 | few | TGTGCCAGCAGCTTTATACAAGGGGGAGATTCCGATACGCAGTATTTT | CASSFIQGGDSDTQYF
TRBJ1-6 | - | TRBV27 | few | TGTGCCAGCAGGGGGACTTTAGGGTGGGGTTCACCCCTCCACTTT | CASRGTLGWGSPLHF
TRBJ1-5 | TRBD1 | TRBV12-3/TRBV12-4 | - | TGTGCCAGCAGCCCACAACAAACAGGGGGCAATCAGCCCCAGCATTTT | CASSPQQTGGNQPQHF
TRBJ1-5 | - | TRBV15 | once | TGTGCCACCAGCGCCGCCGGGTCACCATATCAGCCCCAGCATTTT | CATSAAGSPYQPQHF
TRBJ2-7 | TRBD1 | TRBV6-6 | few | TGTGCCAGCATCCGGGACAGGGGCCCCGAGCAGTACTTC | CASIRDRGPEQYF
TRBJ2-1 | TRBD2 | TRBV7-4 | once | TGTGCCAGCAGCGAGGCGGGGGGGCGAATGGATGAGCAGTTCTTC | CASSEAGGRMDEQFF
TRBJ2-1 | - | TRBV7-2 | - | TGTGCCAGCAGCGTCGATCCGGGAGACGTCCCGGGGGATGAGCAGTTCTTC | CASSVDPGDVPGDEQFF
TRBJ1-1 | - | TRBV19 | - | TGTGCCAGTAGTATCGGTCAGGGTCCTGAAGCTTTCTTT | CASSIGQGPEAFF
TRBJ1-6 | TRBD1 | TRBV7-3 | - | TGTGCCAGCACGGGGACAGCTAATTCACCCCTCCACTTT | CASTGTANSPLHF
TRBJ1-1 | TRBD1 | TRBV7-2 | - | TGTGCCAGCAGCTCCGGGACAGGACACACTGAAGCTTTCTTT | CASSSGTGHTEAFF